This TCR beta chain derives from a study of cytomegalovirus exposure and HLA in healthy donors. Study-level findings and limits: TCR beta chain V- and J-gene trimming was linked, in a later analysis, to a missense variant in DCLRE1C. 150 or so TCR beta chains were listed as cytomegalovirus-associated. On later analysis, the bulk of CMV-associated TCR beta chains appeared to be HLA-restricted.

In the case of this clone: What it binds is unknown.

The PCR used 60 Vbeta and 13 Jbeta primers. The repertoire was sequenced with immunoSEQ multiplex PCR; TCRdb's copy has only in-frame clones and lacks some. This repertoire includes 120,000 to 150,000 clones. The V and J ends lost 1 base and 8 bases respectively, with 17 bases between them. The CDR3 has 14 residues. Germline lookup yields CDR1 GTSNPN and CDR2 SVGIG (reference sequence). Source material: PBMCs. The TCR sequence derives from a woman aged 45 to 65 in good health and CMV-seronegative. The V gene is TRBV30, the J gene TRBJ1-2; a possible D gene is TRBD1 (5 bases). The CDR3 DNA follows: TGTGCCTGGAGTGACGGTGGCGCAGGGAAAGGCTACACCTTC. Its protein product is CAWSDGGAGKGYTF.